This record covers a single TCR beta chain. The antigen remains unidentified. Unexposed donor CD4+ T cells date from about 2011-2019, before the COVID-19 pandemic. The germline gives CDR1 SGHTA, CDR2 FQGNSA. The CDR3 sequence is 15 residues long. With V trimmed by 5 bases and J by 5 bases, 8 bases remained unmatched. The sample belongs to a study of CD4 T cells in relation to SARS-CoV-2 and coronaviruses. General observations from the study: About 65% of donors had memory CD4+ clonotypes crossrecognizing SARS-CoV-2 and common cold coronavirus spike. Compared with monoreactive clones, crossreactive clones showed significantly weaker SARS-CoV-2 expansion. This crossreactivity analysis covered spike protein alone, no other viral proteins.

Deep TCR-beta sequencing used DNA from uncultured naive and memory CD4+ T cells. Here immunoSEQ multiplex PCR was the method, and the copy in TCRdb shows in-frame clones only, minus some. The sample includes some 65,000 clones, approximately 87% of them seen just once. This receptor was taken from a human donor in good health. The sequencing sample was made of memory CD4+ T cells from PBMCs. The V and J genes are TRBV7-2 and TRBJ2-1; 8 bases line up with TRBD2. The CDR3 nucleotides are TGTGCCAGCAGCCGCGAGAGCGGGAGACACAATGAGCAGTTCTTC. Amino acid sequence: CASSRESGRHNEQFF.